Included here is one T cell receptor beta chain sequence, with context. What it binds is unknown. This entry belongs to a study of OX40 agonist ivuxolimab in advanced cancers. Study overall: Patients were dosed intravenously with ivuxolimab at 0.01 to 10 mg/kg every 2 weeks. People who had prior anti-PD-1, anti-PD-L1 or anti-CTLA-4 therapy could take part, and 40% had some. Points from the study as a whole: Researchers did not determine the expanded peripheral T cells' antigen specificity. Clones of CD4+ and CD8+ blood T cells grew by week 6 at doses of 0.1 to 3.0 mg/kg.

V lost 4 bases and J lost 8, with 12 bases in between. The CDR3 consists of 13 residues. Germline values: CDR1 SGDLS, CDR2 YYNGEE. The table came from immunoSEQ multiplex PCR; TCRdb's copy has only in-frame clones and leaves some out. Of some 80,000 clones listed, about 90% are singletons. The genes are TRBV9 and TRBJ1-4; D not certain. The source of this sequence is an adult with an advanced solid tumor such as melanoma, head and neck, liver or kidney cancer. Sequencing used CD4+ or CD8+ T cells sorted from blood, obtained in a trial of the OX40 agonist ivuxolimab. The CDR3 coding sequence is TGTGCCAGCAGCCCACGGCCGGGCGAAAAACTGTTTTTT. It specifies CASSPRPGEKLFF.